The 21 T cell receptor beta chains given below trace back to one sample, sequenced in a study of CD8+CD57+ T cells in acquired aplastic anemia (dated by TCRdb to 2017 to 2018). For sequencing, an Illumina HiSeq 2000 was employed. TCR beta VDJ combination and CDR3 sequence profiling used genomic DNA as the template. TCRdb redid the processing of the public reads, applying fastp at Q25 and MiXCR, and retained in-frame beta chains. Each CDR3 protein appears once, grouped with its most common genes and DNA. The sample has 350,000 to 450,000 distinct CDR3 sequences on record, around 72% of them singletons. More than 3.5% of the sample rests with the top ten. Sequencing was carried out using sorted CD4+, CD8+, or CD8+CD57+ T cells (not recorded which) from PBMCs. These TCRs come from a human donor in good health, serving as a control.

The chain recombines TRBV15 with TRBJ1-6; TRBD1 matches 7 bases. V was clipped by 3 bases and J by 7 bases; unmatched bases: 3. This CDR3 contains 14 residues. Germline CDR1 reads LNHNV; CDR2 reads YYDKDF (reference sequence). Here the CDR3 DNA reads TGTGCCACCAGCAGGACAGGGCGGAATTCACCCCTCCACTTT. Amino acid sequence: CATSRTGRNSPLHF.

V gene TRBV20-1 combines with J gene TRBJ1-6, with no clear D. The V gene's germline CDR1 is DFQATT and CDR2 SNEGSKA (reference sequence). Trimming shortened V by 7 bases and J by 5 bases, and 21 bases separated the two germline ends. The CDR3 runs to 16 residues. CDR3 coding DNA: TGCAGTGTCCTGCCCGGGGATGAAAGACATAATTCACCCCTCCACTTT. Amino acids: CSVLPGDERHNSPLHF.

The sample holds many counts of this clonotype. This chain connects TRBV29-1 to TRBJ1-5; TRBD1 agrees at 7 bases. The CDR3 has 13 residues. Germline loops: CDR1 SQVTM, CDR2 ANQGSEA. The V gene end was trimmed by 8 bases and the J gene end by 6 bases; junction bases not matched to a gene: 10. CDR3 coding DNA: TGCAGCATCAGGACAGGATCGGGTCAGCCCCAGCATTTT. Translating it yields CSIRTGSGQPQHF.

This clonotype was found once. The chain carries TRBV7-9 and TRBJ2-1; 8 nucleotides agree with TRBD1. Germline assignment: CDR1 SEHNR and CDR2 FQNEAQ (reference sequence). The CDR3 has 17 residues. Losses at the gene ends were 2 bases for V and 10 bases for J; bases not matched to a gene: 16. The CDR3 DNA sequence: TGTGCCAGCAGCTTAAGGGGTCAGGGGGCGCGCTACGAGGAGCAGTTCTTC. Its protein is CASSLRGQGARYEEQFF.

The chain combines TRBV7-2 with TRBJ1-1, with unresolved D. This CDR3 region has 14 residues. In germline, CDR1 is SGHTA, CDR2 FQGNSA. V was cut by 5 bases and J by 3 bases, with 13 bases left in between. In nucleotides, the CDR3 is TGTGCCAGCAGCGGATCCATTGTGGACACTGAAGCTTTCTTT. Protein product: CASSGSIVDTEAFF.

Notes on this clonotype: This may stem from a read error, because a much larger clone lies one nucleotide away. This chain uses TRBV27 with TRBJ1-5, with 10 bases that match TRBD1. The CDR3 consists of 16 residues. V was clipped by 8 bases and J by 5 bases; unmatched bases: 12. CDR1 is MNHEY, CDR2 SMNVEV, per germline (reference sequence). In nucleotides, the CDR3 is TGTGCCAGCCGTCCTCGGACAGGGGGAGGATATCAGCCCCAGCATTTT. This translates into CASRPRTGGGYQPQHF.

Only a few counts were recorded for this clonotype. A much bigger clone sits one base away, suggesting this may be a read error. V and J are TRBV7-6 and TRBJ2-5; TRBD2 aligns across 15 bases. V dropped 4 bases and J dropped 5; count of bases not matched to a gene: 5. This CDR3 has 16 residues. Germline lookup yields CDR1 SGHVS and CDR2 FNYEAQ. CDR3 amino acids: CASSSRTSGGVETQYF. The CDR3 nucleotides read TGTGCCAGCAGCTCCCGGACTAGCGGGGGGGTGGAGACCCAGTACTTC.

The table lists this clonotype with a few counts. A much larger clone lies a single base off, so this may be a read error. The V and J genes are TRBV7-2 and TRBJ1-4, with D possibly being TRBD1 (5 bases). The length of the CDR3 is 14 residues. Per germline, CDR1 SGHTA and CDR2 FQGNSA. CDR3 region: CASSQTATNEKLVF. The CDR3 bases are TGTGCCAGCAGTCAGACAGCAACTAATGAAAAACTGGTTTTT. Complete variable domain (other parts from reference TRBV7-2 and TRBJ1-4): GAGVSQSPSNKVTEKGKDVELRCDPISGHTALYWYRQSLGQGLEFLIYFQGNSAPDKSGLPSDRFSAERTGGSVSTLTIQRTQQEDSAVYLCASSQTATNEKLVFGSGTQLSVL.

The V gene is TRBV20-1, the J gene TRBJ2-1; 11 bases agree with TRBD2. This CDR3 has 13 residues. Germline CDR1 reads DFQATT; CDR2 reads SNEGSKA (reference sequence). V shed 8 bases, J shed 5 bases, and the junction held 5 bases outside the gene matches. CDR3 DNA sequence: TGCAGTCAGACTAGCGGGGCGAACAATGAGCAGTTCTTC. It specifies CSQTSGANNEQFF.

This clonotype was counted once. CDR3 DNA: TGCAGTGCTGCGGGACCGGCCAACGAGCAGTACTTC. Its protein is CSAAGPANEQYF. The J gene is TRBJ2-7, the V gene TRBV20-1; maybe TRBD2 (6 bases). This CDR3 has 12 residues. From germline, CDR1 is DFQATT and CDR2 SNEGSKA (reference sequence). V lost 5 bases and J lost 5, with 13 bases in between.

This sequence joins TRBV24-1 and TRBJ1-1; D possibly corresponds to TRBD1 (6 bases). Per germline, CDR1 KGHDR and CDR2 SFDVKD. Trimming stripped 5 bases from V and 4 bases from J, with 10 bases between. The CDR3 consists of 13 residues. The CDR3 DNA is TGTGCCACCAGTGGAAAAGGGGGCACTGAAGCTTTCTTT. Protein product: CATSGKGGTEAFF.

This sequence joins TRBV2 and TRBJ1-4; D unresolved. Germline V gene lookup returns CDR1 SNHLY and CDR2 FYNNEI. V gave up 6 bases and J gave up 14 bases, with 22 bases separating them. This CDR3 is built from 14 residues. In DNA form, the CDR3 reads TGTGCCAGCAGCTTGAGCACCGTCAGCGGAAAGCTGTTTTTT. Protein sequence: CASSLSTVSGKLFF.

As regards this clonotype: This CDR3 is missing its conserved last phenylalanine or tryptophan, likely due to a read error. Because the CDR3's place on the DNA is in doubt, the DNA is left out and the CDR3 is given as listed by TCRdb. CDR3: CATSRGGVYGDTFGS. This chain links TRBV15 with TRBJ2-5; TRBD1, as called in the table, went unchecked against the DNA. Germline V gene lookup returns CDR1 LNHNV and CDR2 YYDKDF (reference sequence). The CDR3 is 15 amino acids long, termini counted.

This clonotype occurred many times. This chain joins TRBV4-2 and TRBJ2-1, with 9 bases identical to TRBD2. V was pared by 4 bases and J by 5 bases, with 9 bases of the junction left unmatched. The CDR3 totals 16 residues. CDR1 is LGHNA and CDR2 is YNFKEQ in the germline V gene. Written as DNA, the CDR3 is TGTGCCAGCAGCCCTTATCTTAGCGGGGGCAACAATGAGCAGTTCTTC. This sequence encodes CASSPYLSGGNNEQFF.

The CDR3 loop is CASSDPRGGYNEQFF. The CDR3 DNA reads TGTGCCAGCAGTGACCCCAGGGGCGGATACAATGAGCAGTTCTTC. The chain carries TRBV25-1 and TRBJ2-1; perhaps TRBD1 as D (6 bases). From germline, CDR1 is MGHDK and CDR2 SYGVNS. V lost 3 bases and J 4 bases, leaving 13 bases between the germline ends. The CDR3 covers 15 residues. The complete variable domain, with remaining parts taken from reference TRBV25-1 and TRBJ2-1, reads EADIYQTPRYLVIGTGKKITLECSQTMGHDKMYWYQQDPGMELHLIHYSYGVNSTEKGDLSSESTVSRIRTEHFPLTLESARPSHTSQYLCASSDPRGGYNEQFFGPGTRLTVL.

Turning to this clonotype: Given the absence of the conserved phenylalanine or tryptophan at the CDR3 end, a read error is likely. It is unclear where the CDR3 begins or ends on the DNA, so no DNA is shown, and the CDR3 is as TCRdb lists it. The CDR3 spells CASSLEGVSTQNI. The chain carries TRBV9 and TRBJ2-5. Germline V gene sequence: CDR1 SGDLS, CDR2 YYNGEE. The CDR3 comprises 13 residues, both ends counted.

The chain couples TRBV9 to TRBJ2-5, with TRBD2 as a possible D gene (6 bases). Trimming pared 0 bases from V and 14 bases from J, leaving 20 bases between. Germline values: CDR1 SGDLS, CDR2 YYNGEE. This CDR3 is 14 amino acids long. The CDR3 region is CASSVATGEPLHYF. The CDR3 nucleotides are TGTGCCAGCAGCGTAGCTACGGGGGAACCCCTCCACTACTTC.

In regard to this clonotype: A read error may account for a junction end that differs from germline. J is TRBJ2-5 and V is TRBV5-8, with D unclear. The CDR3 extends over 13 amino acids. The germline V gene encodes CDR1 SGHTS and CDR2 YDEGEE. The DNA for the CDR3 is TGCGCCAGCAGCGCACGGGCCCAAGAGACCCAGTACTTC. Translation: CASSARAQETQYF.

The chain joins TRBV6-1 to TRBJ1-4; no reliable D call. The CDR3 totals 18 residues. V lost 6 bases and J 0 bases, leaving 20 bases between the germline ends. Looked up from germline, CDR1 is MNHNS and CDR2 is SASEGT. The CDR3 coding sequence is TGTGCCAGCAGGATGTCCATGGCTACAGCGGCAACTAATGAAAAACTGTTTTTT. Translating it yields CASRMSMATAATNEKLFF.

Remarks on this clonotype: The junction departs from germline at one end; a sequencing error may be responsible. The chain links TRBV15 to TRBJ1-1; D unresolved. Looked up from germline, CDR1 is LNHNV and CDR2 is YYDKDF (reference sequence). CDR3 length equals 15 residues. The CDR3 loop is CASSLGHRANTKAFF. DNA for the CDR3: TGTGCCAGCAGCTTAGGTCATAGAGCGAACACTAAAGCTTTCTTT.

This clonotype was seen just once. CDR3 residues: CASRPPGSQETQYF. The CDR3 DNA reads as TGTGCCAGCAGGCCCCCAGGGTCGCAAGAGACCCAGTACTTC. The V call is TRBV7-9, the J call TRBJ2-5, with D tentatively TRBD1 (5 bases). V was shortened by 6 bases and J by 2 bases, with 13 bases between the two germline ends. This CDR3 comprises 14 residues. CDR1 and CDR2 from the germline V gene are SEHNR and FQNEAQ (reference sequence).